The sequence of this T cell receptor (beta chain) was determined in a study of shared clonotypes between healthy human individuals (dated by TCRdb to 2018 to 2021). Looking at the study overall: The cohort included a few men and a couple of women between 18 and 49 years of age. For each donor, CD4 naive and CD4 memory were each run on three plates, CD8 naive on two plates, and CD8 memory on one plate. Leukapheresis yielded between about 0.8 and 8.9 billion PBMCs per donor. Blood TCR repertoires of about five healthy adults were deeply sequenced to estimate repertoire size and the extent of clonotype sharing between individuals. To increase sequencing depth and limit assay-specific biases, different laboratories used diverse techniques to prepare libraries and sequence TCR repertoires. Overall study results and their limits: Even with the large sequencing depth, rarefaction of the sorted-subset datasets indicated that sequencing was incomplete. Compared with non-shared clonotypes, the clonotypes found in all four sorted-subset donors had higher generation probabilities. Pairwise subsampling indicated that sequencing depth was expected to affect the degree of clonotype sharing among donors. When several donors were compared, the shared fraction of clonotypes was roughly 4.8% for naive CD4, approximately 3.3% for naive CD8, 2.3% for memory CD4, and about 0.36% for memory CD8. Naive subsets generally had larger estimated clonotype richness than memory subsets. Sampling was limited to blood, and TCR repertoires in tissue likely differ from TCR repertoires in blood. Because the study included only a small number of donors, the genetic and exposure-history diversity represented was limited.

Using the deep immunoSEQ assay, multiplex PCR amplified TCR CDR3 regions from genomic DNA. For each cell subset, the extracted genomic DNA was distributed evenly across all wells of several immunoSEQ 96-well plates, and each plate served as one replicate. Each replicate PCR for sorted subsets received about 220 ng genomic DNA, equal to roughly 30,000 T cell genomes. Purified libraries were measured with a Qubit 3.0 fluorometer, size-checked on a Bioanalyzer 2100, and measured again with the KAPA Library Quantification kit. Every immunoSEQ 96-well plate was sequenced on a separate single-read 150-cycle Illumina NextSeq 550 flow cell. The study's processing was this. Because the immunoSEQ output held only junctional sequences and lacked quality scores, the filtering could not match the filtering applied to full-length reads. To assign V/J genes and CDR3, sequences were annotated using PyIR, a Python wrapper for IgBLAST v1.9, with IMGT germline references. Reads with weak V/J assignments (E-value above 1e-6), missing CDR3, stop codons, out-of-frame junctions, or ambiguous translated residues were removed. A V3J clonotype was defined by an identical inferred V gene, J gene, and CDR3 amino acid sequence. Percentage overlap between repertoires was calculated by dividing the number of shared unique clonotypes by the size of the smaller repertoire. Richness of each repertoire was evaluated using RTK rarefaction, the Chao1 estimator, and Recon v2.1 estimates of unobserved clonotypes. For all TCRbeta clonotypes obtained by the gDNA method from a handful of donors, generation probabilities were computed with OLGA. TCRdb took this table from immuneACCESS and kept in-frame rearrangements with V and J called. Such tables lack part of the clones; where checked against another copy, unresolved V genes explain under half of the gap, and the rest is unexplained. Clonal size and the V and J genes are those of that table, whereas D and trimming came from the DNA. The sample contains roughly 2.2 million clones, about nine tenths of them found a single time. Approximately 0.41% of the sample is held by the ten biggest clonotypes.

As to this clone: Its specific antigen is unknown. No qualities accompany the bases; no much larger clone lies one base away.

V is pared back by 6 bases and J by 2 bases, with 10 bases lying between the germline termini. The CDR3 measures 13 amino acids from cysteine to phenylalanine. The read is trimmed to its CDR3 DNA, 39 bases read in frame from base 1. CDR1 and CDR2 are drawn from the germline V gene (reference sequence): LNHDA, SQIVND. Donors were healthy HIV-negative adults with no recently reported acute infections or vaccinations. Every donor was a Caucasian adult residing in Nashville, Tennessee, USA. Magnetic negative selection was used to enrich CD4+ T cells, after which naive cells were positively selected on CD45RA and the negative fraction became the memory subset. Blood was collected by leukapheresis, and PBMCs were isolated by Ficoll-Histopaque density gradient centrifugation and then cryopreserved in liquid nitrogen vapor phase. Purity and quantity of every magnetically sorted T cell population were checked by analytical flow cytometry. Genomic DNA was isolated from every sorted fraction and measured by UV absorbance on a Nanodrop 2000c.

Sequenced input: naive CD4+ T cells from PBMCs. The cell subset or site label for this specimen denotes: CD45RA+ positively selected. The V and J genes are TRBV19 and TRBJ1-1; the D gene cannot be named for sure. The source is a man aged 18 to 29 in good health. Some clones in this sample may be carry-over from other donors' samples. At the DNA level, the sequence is TGTGCCAGTAGAACTACAGCAAACACTGAAGCTTTCTTT. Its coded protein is CASRTTANTEAFF. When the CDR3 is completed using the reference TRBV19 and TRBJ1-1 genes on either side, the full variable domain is DGGITQSPKYLFRKEGQNVTLSCEQNLNHDAMYWYRQDPGQGLRLIYYSQIVNDFQKGDIAEGYSVSREKKESFPLTVTSAQKNPTAFYLCASRTTANTEAFFGQGTRLTVV.